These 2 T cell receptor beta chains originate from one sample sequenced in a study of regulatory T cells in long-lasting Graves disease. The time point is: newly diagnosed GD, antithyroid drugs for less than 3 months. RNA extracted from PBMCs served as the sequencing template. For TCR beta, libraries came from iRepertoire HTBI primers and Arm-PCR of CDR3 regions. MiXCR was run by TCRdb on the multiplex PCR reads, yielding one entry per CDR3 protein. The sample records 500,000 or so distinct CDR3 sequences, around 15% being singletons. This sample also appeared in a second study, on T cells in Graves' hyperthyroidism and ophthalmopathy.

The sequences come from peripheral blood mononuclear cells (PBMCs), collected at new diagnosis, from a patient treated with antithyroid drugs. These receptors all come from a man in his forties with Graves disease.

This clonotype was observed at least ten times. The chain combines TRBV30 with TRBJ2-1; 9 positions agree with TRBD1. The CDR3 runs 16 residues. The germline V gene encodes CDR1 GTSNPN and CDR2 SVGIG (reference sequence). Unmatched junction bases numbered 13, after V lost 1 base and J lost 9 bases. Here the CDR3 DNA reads TGTGCCTGGAGTGGATCCGGGACAGGGATCTACGGTGAGCAGTTCTTC. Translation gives CAWSGSGTGIYGEQFF.

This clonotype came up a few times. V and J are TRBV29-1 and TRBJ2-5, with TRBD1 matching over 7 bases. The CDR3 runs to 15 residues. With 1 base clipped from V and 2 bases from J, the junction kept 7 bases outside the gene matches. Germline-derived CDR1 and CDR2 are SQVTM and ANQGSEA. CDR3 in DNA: TGCAGCGTTGAAGGTGACAGGGAAAGACAAGAGACCCAGTACTTC. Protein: CSVEGDRERQETQYF.